Listed below are T cell receptor beta chains from one sample, sequenced in a study of CD8 T cells in Susac syndrome. Using its own MiXCR run on the immunoSEQ multiplex PCR reads, TCRdb lists one record per CDR3 protein. This sample has about 120,000 distinct CDR3 sequences; 94% occur once, and the top ten carry just over 0.095%. The specimen was CD4+ T cells from PBMCs. These receptor sequences come from a human donor in good health. Both conserved end residues are part of each CDR3. The D gene is left open where the match is weak.

v_call: TRBV4-2
j_call: TRBJ2-7
d_call: TRBD2
cdr3_aa: CASSPTGLPIYEQYF
cdr3_nt: TGTGCCAGCAGCCCGACGGGACTACCGATCTACGAGCAGTACTTC

v_call: TRBV7-2
j_call: TRBJ2-7
d_call: NA
cdr3_aa: CASATYYEQYF
cdr3_nt: TGTGCCAGCGCCACATACTACGAGCAGTACTTC

v_call: TRBV5-1
j_call: TRBJ2-3
d_call: TRBD1
cdr3_aa: CASSRGQGAADTQYF
cdr3_nt: TGCGCCAGCAGCCGGGGACAGGGTGCGGCAGATACGCAGTATTTT

v_call: TRBV28
j_call: TRBJ2-7
d_call: NA
cdr3_aa: CASRLVPFSTAQYF
cdr3_nt: TGTGCCAGCAGACTCGTACCCTTTAGTACGGCGCAGTACTTC

v_call: TRBV20-1
j_call: TRBJ2-3
d_call: NA
cdr3_aa: CSARGGSERSDTQYF
cdr3_nt: TGCAGTGCTAGAGGGGGTAGCGAGAGGTCAGATACGCAGTATTTT

v_call: TRBV7-9
j_call: TRBJ1-5
d_call: NA
cdr3_aa: CASSLARQGQPQHF
cdr3_nt: TGTGCCAGCAGCTTAGCACGGCAGGGCCAGCCCCAGCATTTT

v_call: TRBV20-1
j_call: TRBJ1-2
d_call: NA
cdr3_aa: CSARTPVDGYTF
cdr3_nt: TGCAGTGCGAGGACACCCGTGGATGGCTACACCTTC

v_call: TRBV28
j_call: TRBJ2-7
d_call: NA
cdr3_aa: CASTETSTGYEQYF
cdr3_nt: TGTGCCAGCACCGAGACGAGCACAGGCTACGAGCAGTACTTC

v_call: TRBV3-1
j_call: TRBJ2-1
d_call: NA
cdr3_aa: CASSPGGGSNEQFF
cdr3_nt: TGTGCCAGCAGCCCAGGGGGAGGTTCGAATGAGCAGTTCTTC

v_call: TRBV14
j_call: TRBJ1-6
d_call: TRBD1
cdr3_aa: CASSHENSNRGYVNSPLHF
cdr3_nt: TGTGCCAGCAGCCATGAAAACTCAAACAGGGGATATGTTAATTCACCCCTCCACTTT

v_call: TRBV7-3
j_call: TRBJ2-1
d_call: TRBD2
cdr3_aa: CASSPGTSGIYNEQFF
cdr3_nt: TGTGCCAGCAGCCCCGGTACTAGCGGGATCTACAATGAGCAGTTCTTC

v_call: TRBV6-2/TRBV6-3
j_call: TRBJ1-2
d_call: TRBD1
cdr3_aa: CASSRVSDRTNYGYTF
cdr3_nt: TGTGCCAGCAGTCGAGTCTCGGACAGGACTAACTATGGCTACACCTTC

v_call: TRBV6-6
j_call: TRBJ1-1
d_call: NA
cdr3_aa: CASSSGLAQAFF
cdr3_nt: TGTGCCAGCAGCTCAGGGTTGGCCCAAGCTTTCTTT

v_call: TRBV2
j_call: TRBJ1-2
d_call: TRBD1
cdr3_aa: CASSAQGAMGSGYTF
cdr3_nt: TGTGCCAGCAGTGCACAGGGGGCGATGGGTAGTGGCTACACCTTC

v_call: TRBV7-3
j_call: TRBJ2-3
d_call: NA
cdr3_aa: CASSSGLDTDTQYF
cdr3_nt: TGTGCCAGCAGCTCGGGGTTAGACACAGATACGCAGTATTTT

v_call: TRBV28
j_call: TRBJ1-3
d_call: TRBD1
cdr3_aa: CASSLDRVGNTIYF
cdr3_nt: TGTGCCAGCAGTCTCGACAGGGTGGGAAACACCATATATTTT

v_call: TRBV5-1
j_call: TRBJ1-4
d_call: TRBD1
cdr3_aa: CASSSRGQGAEKLFF
cdr3_nt: TGCGCCAGCAGCTCACGGGGACAGGGGGCAGAAAAACTGTTTTTT

v_call: TRBV27
j_call: TRBJ2-7
d_call: TRBD2
cdr3_aa: CASSLKGLAGGSLIGYEQYF
cdr3_nt: TGTGCCAGCAGTTTAAAGGGACTAGCGGGAGGCTCCTTAATAGGCTACGAGCAGTACTTC

v_call: TRBV5-1
j_call: TRBJ2-5
d_call: NA
cdr3_aa: CASSRDSFQETQYF
cdr3_nt: TGCGCCAGCAGCAGGGACTCGTTCCAAGAGACCCAGTACTTC

v_call: TRBV19
j_call: TRBJ2-7
d_call: NA
cdr3_aa: CASSMASGPHEQYF
cdr3_nt: TGTGCCAGTAGTATGGCCTCCGGGCCTCACGAGCAGTACTTC

v_call: TRBV28
j_call: TRBJ1-6
d_call: TRBD1
cdr3_aa: CASSAGQMGNSPLHF
cdr3_nt: TGTGCCAGCAGTGCGGGACAGATGGGGAATTCACCCCTCCACTTT

v_call: TRBV2
j_call: TRBJ2-1
d_call: NA
cdr3_aa: CASRLSSNEQFF
cdr3_nt: TGTGCCAGCAGGCTTTCAAGCAATGAGCAGTTCTTC

v_call: TRBV20-1
j_call: TRBJ2-1
d_call: TRBD2
cdr3_aa: CSARLAGAYEQFF
cdr3_nt: TGCAGTGCTAGACTAGCGGGAGCGTATGAGCAGTTCTTC

v_call: TRBV11-2
j_call: TRBJ2-3
d_call: TRBD2
cdr3_aa: CASSARPGTSVTDTQYF
cdr3_nt: TGTGCCAGCAGCGCCCGCCCCGGGACTAGCGTCACAGATACGCAGTATTTT

v_call: TRBV5-4
j_call: TRBJ2-3
d_call: TRBD2
cdr3_aa: CASSLVLAGGMDSTDTQYF
cdr3_nt: TGTGCCAGCAGCTTGGTGTTGGCGGGAGGAATGGATAGCACAGATACGCAGTATTTT

v_call: TRBV12-3/TRBV12-4
j_call: TRBJ2-3
d_call: TRBD2
cdr3_aa: CASRSGTKGPDTQYF
cdr3_nt: TGTGCCAGCAGGAGTGGGACTAAGGGGCCAGATACGCAGTATTTT

v_call: TRBV18
j_call: TRBJ1-2
d_call: TRBD1
cdr3_aa: CASSPGQEIYGYTF
cdr3_nt: TGTGCCAGCTCACCAGGACAGGAGATCTATGGCTACACCTTC

v_call: TRBV29-1
j_call: TRBJ2-7
d_call: TRBD2
cdr3_aa: CPRTSGRATLSYEQYF
cdr3_nt: TGTCCCAGGACTAGCGGGAGAGCGACCCTCTCCTACGAGCAGTACTTC

v_call: TRBV9
j_call: TRBJ1-3
d_call: NA
cdr3_aa: CASSVASSGNTIYF
cdr3_nt: TGTGCCAGCAGCGTAGCGAGCTCTGGAAACACCATATATTTT